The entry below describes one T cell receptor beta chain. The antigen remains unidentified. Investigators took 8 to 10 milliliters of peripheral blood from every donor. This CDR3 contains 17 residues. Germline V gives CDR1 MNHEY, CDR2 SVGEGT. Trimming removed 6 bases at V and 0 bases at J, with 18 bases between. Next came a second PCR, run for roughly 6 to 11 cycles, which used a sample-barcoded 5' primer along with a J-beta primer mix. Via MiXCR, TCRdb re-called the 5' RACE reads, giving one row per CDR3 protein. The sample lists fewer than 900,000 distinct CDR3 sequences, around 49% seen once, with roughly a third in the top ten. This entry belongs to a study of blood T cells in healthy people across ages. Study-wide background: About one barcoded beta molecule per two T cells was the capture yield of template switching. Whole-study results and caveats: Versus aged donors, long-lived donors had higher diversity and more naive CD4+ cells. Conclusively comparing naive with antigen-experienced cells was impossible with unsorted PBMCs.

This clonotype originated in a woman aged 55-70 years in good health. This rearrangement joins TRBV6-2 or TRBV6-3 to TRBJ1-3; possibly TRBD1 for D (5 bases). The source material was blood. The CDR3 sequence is CASSQIGTDFSGNTIYF. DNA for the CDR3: TGTGCCAGCAGCCAGATTGGGACGGATTTCTCTGGAAACACCATATATTTT.